The next 16 T cell receptor beta chains were all read from a single sample in a study of human T cells and chemical hapten exposure. One entry per CDR3 protein results from TCRdb running MiXCR on the RACE reads. This table holds 39,000 or so distinct CDR3 sequences, about 4.2% found once. The time point is: patch test 1, 2 weeks after DPC sensitization. Treatment: therapeutic diphenylcyclopropenone sensitization with weekly scalp DPC. The template was total RNA from unfractionated whole blood. The starting material was whole blood, obtained in connection with sensitization to the hapten diphenylcyclopropenone (DPC). The source is a man over 45 with alopecia areata. Some clones in this sample may be carry-over from other donors' samples.

Ten or more counts support this clonotype. The chain links TRBV6-4 to TRBJ2-3; 9 bases agree with TRBD1. From germline, CDR1 is MRHNA and CDR2 SNTAGT. The CDR3 length is 16 residues. The V gene end was trimmed by 4 bases and the J gene end by 2 bases; junction bases not matched to a gene: 7. The CDR3 loop is CASSASGTGFTDTQYF. The CDR3 DNA sequence: TGTGCCAGCAGTGCGTCCGGGACAGGGTTCACAGATACGCAGTATTTT.

This clonotype was observed many times. V and J are TRBV2 and TRBJ2-2; D not resolved. Germline V gene data show CDR1 as SNHLY and CDR2 as FYNNEI. This CDR3 has 16 residues. Trimming removed 6 bases at V and 5 bases at J, with 19 bases between. The CDR3: CASRGGGHPRTGELFF. The CDR3 nucleotides read TGTGCCAGCAGGGGCGGCGGCCACCCGCGGACCGGGGAGCTGTTTTTT.

This clonotype was seen repeatedly, ten times or more. J is TRBJ2-1 and V is TRBV12-3 or TRBV12-4; TRBD2 agrees at 7 bases. With V trimmed by 4 bases and J by 1 base, 4 bases remained unmatched. The CDR3 runs 15 residues. CDR3 sequence (DNA): TGTGCCAGCAGTTATGGACTAGGTTCCTACAATGAGCAGTTCTTC. As protein: CASSYGLGSYNEQFF.

There are many counts of this clonotype. This sequence joins TRBV3-1 and TRBJ2-7; D unresolved. Germline V lookup: CDR1 LGHDT, CDR2 YNNKEL (reference sequence). The CDR3 consists of 10 residues. The V end was cut by 5 bases, the J end by 6 bases, with 5 bases between. The CDR3 loop is CASSGAEQYF. CDR3 sequence (DNA): TGTGCCAGCAGCGGCGCCGAGCAGTACTTC.

This clonotype was picked up many times. The chain has TRBV11-1 and TRBJ2-3, with TRBD2 identical over 11 bases. Germline trimming cut 5 bases from V and 3 bases from J; bases unmatched to any gene: 7. The V gene's germline CDR1 is SGHAT and CDR2 FQDESV (reference sequence). This CDR3 has 16 amino acids. The CDR3 region has the DNA TGTGCCAGCAGCGGTATAGCGGGAGGGAGAACAGATACGCAGTATTTT. Its protein product is CASSGIAGGRTDTQYF.

This clonotype was counted ten times or more. J is TRBJ2-3 and V is TRBV7-3; 11 bases agree with TRBD2. There are 16 residues in the CDR3. V was clipped by 5 bases and J by 2 bases; unmatched bases: 6. CDR1 is SGHTA and CDR2 is FQGTGA in the germline V gene. The DNA of the CDR3 is TGTGCCAGCAGCCCGGGACTAGCGGTTAACACAGATACGCAGTATTTT. Protein sequence: CASSPGLAVNTDTQYF.

This clonotype came up many times. V gene TRBV5-1 combines with J gene TRBJ1-3; maybe TRBD1 (5 bases). Germline CDR1 reads SGHRS; CDR2 reads YFSETQ. The CDR3 is 15 amino acids. The germline V and J ends were trimmed by 4 bases and 0 bases, with 11 bases remaining between them. Here the CDR3 DNA reads TGCGCCAGCAGCCCTGGACAATACTCTGGAAACACCATATATTTT. This codes for CASSPGQYSGNTIYF. Combining the CDR3 with reference TRBV5-1 and TRBJ1-3 gives the whole variable domain KAGVTQTPRYLIKTRGQQVTLSCSPISGHRSVSWYQQTPGQGLQFLFEYFSETQRNKGNFPGRFSGRQFSNSRSEMNVSTLELGDSALYLCASSPGQYSGNTIYFGEGSWLTVV.

This clonotype occurred many times. The chain couples TRBV30 to TRBJ2-5; 8 bases line up with TRBD2. CDR1 is GTSNPN, CDR2 SVGIG, per germline (reference sequence). Trimming cost V 6 bases and J 5 bases; bases outside gene matches: 14. The CDR3 length is 15 residues. Written as DNA, the CDR3 is TGTGCCTGCCAAATATCGACTAGCGACTTGGAGACCCAGTACTTC. It translates to CACQISTSDLETQYF.

This clonotype was seen many times. The gene calls are TRBV7-2 and TRBJ2-7, with a possible D match to TRBD2 (6 bases). The CDR3 covers 13 residues. Trimming stripped 4 bases from V and 2 bases from J, with 9 bases between. Looked up from germline, CDR1 is SGHTA and CDR2 is FQGNSA. The CDR3 DNA reads as TGTGCCAGCAGCTCCCGGAGGGCCTACGAGCAGTACTTC. Protein sequence: CASSSRRAYEQYF.

This clonotype was counted at least ten times. The chain combines TRBV4-3 with TRBJ1-1; D is ambiguous. V was pared by 0 bases and J by 0 bases, with 5 bases between. The germline CDR1 and CDR2 sequences are LGHNA and YSLEER. This CDR3 contains 14 residues. Here the CDR3 DNA reads TGCGCCAGCAGCCAAGAACCCATGAACACTGAAGCTTTCTTT. It encodes CASSQEPMNTEAFF.

This clonotype was detected ten times or more. The V call is TRBV24-1, the J call TRBJ2-2, with TRBD2 identical over 8 bases. V shed 7 bases, J shed 1 base, and the junction held 1 base outside the gene matches. The CDR3 covers 14 residues. Germline CDR1 and CDR2: KGHDR and SFDVKD. The CDR3 region has the DNA TGTGCCACCAGACTAGCGGAGAACACCGGGGAGCTGTTTTTT. It yields the protein CATRLAENTGELFF.

This clonotype was picked up a small number of times. CDR3 loop: CASRTGTSGTETQYF. CDR3 in DNA: TGTGCCAGCAGGACCGGGACTAGCGGGACAGAGACCCAGTACTTC. The V gene is TRBV12-3 or TRBV12-4, the J gene TRBJ2-5; TRBD2 aligns across 13 bases. Losses at the gene ends were 6 bases for V and 4 bases for J; bases not matched to a gene: 5. This CDR3 region has 15 residues.

This clonotype was found many times. The chain combines TRBV24-1 with TRBJ1-5; D unresolved. Trimming stripped 9 bases from V and 2 bases from J, with 10 bases between. The CDR3 has 13 residues. Looked up from germline, CDR1 is KGHDR and CDR2 is SFDVKD. The CDR3 here is CATGPWGNQPQHF. Written as DNA, the CDR3 is TGTGCCACCGGCCCCTGGGGCAATCAGCCCCAGCATTTT.

This clonotype was detected many times. The chain uses TRBV23-1 and TRBJ2-1; the match to TRBD2 covers 11 bases. TRBV23-1 is annotated as an ORF whose role is uncertain. The ends lost 9 bases at V and 9 bases at J; junction bases unmatched: 19. The CDR3 spans 17 residues. CDR3 bases: TGCGCCAGTCGTCCGGATTGGGGACCTAGCGGGAGGATTGAGCAGTTCTTC. Protein sequence: CASRPDWGPSGRIEQFF.

This clonotype occurred many times. The chain employs TRBV7-9 and TRBJ1-2; perhaps TRBD1 as D (5 bases). Germline CDR1 reads SEHNR; CDR2 reads FQNEAQ (reference sequence). The CDR3 has 15 amino acids. Trimming removed 1 base from V and 4 bases from J, with 13 bases in between. Written as DNA, the CDR3 is TGTGCCAGCAGCTTAGGTGCAGGGATTTCCTATGGCTACACCTTC. This encodes CASSLGAGISYGYTF.

This clonotype has at least ten counts. The V and J genes are TRBV27 and TRBJ2-1; 12 bases fit TRBD2. V shed 2 bases and J 13 bases; nucleotides not matched to a gene: 21. CDR1 and CDR2 from the germline V gene are MNHEY and SMNVEV (reference sequence). The CDR3 covers 19 residues. Here the CDR3 DNA reads TGTGCCAGCAGTTTAAGTTTCCCCTCGACTAGCGGGAGTGTCTTCGGTCAGTTCTTC. Translation gives CASSLSFPSTSGSVFGQFF.